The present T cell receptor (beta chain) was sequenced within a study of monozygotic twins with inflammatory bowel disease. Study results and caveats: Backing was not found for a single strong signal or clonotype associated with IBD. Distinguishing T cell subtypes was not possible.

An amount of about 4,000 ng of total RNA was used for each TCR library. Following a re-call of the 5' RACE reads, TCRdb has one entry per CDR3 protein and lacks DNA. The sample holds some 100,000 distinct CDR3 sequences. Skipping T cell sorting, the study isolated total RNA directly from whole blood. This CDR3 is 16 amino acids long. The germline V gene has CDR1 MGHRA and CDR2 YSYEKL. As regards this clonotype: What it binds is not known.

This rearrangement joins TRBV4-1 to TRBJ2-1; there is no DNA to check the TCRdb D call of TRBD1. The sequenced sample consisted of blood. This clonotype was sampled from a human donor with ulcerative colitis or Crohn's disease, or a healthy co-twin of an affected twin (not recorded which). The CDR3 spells CASSQISGSVSDEQFF.